The present entry profiles one TCR beta chain with its context. Original data processing: Estimated nucleated cell counts came from reference gene primer amplification. Sequencing used immunoSEQ multiplex PCR; TCRdb keeps in-frame clones, though not all of them. V and J calls and clone size follow that table, whereas D and trimming were derived from the DNA. The sample includes approximately 150,000 clones, around 83% of them seen just once. CDR3 size: 12 residues. The V and J ends lost 8 bases and 10 bases respectively, with 15 bases between them. The germline V gene has CDR1 SGDLS and CDR2 YYNGEE. These data are taken from a study of blood T cell repertoires in COVID-19.

Specimen: peripheral blood. The sequence was collected from a human donor with acute or convalescent COVID-19. The donor label of this sample is uncertain. The V call is TRBV9, the J call TRBJ2-2; tentative D call: TRBD1 (5 bases). CDR3 DNA sequence: TGTGCCAGTTACCCGACAGCTAAGGAGCTGTTTTTT. It translates to CASYPTAKELFF.